The present entry profiles one TCR beta chain with its context. Its antigen is currently unknown. Unique molecular identifiers featured in each of the TCR beta cDNA libraries. From the PCR reads, TCRdb called clonotypes with MiXCR, one entry per CDR3 protein. The data show hundreds of thousands of distinct CDR3 sequences, approximately 59% seen once. The data were obtained in a study of post-analysis software for immune sequencing data. General study points: There was significantly lower normalized Chao1 diversity in multiple sclerosis patients than in controls. When the samples were clustered directly with F measure, those that had been prepared in the same batch showed strong co-clustering. TRBV5-6, TRBV5-1 and TRBV20-1 were among roughly five TRBV segments more frequent in patients than controls.

This CDR3 is 12 amino acids long. Germline V CDR1 and CDR2: ENHRY, SYGVKD. V shed 8 bases and J shed 4 bases, with 12 bases lying between them. The sequenced material came from blood. This TCR was sampled from a girl aged 2-10 years with multiple sclerosis. The chain carries TRBV10-3 and TRBJ2-7, with D possibly being TRBD1 or TRBD2 (5 bases each). In DNA, the CDR3 is TGTGCCATCGACGGGGCCGAATACGAGCAGTACTTC. It yields the protein CAIDGAEYEQYF.